This T cell receptor (beta chain) was captured by sequencing in a study of prognosis after radiotherapy for stage I lung cancer. Turning to the study itself: Around twelve men and more than five women, aged about 50 to 95 and with a median age of about 71 years, made up the patients. The study's findings and limits: Compared with a median of 10,088 beforehand, unique TCR clone counts dropped to about 7,000 after stereotactic body radiation therapy. Patients developing distant metastases showed lower Shannon entropy after stereotactic body radiation therapy.

Using two-round multiplex PCR, the authors amplified TCR beta CDR3 from genomic DNA. With primers specific to each TRBV and TRBJ gene, the first-round PCR was performed. With universal primers, the second PCR round was performed. A single record per CDR3 protein comes from TCRdb applying MiXCR to the multiplex PCR reads. The profile covers about 13,000 distinct CDR3 sequences, with 55% to 70% appearing a single time and approximately 30% taken by the ten largest. This CDR3 comprises 13 residues. Germline CDR1 and CDR2: KGHSH and LQKENI. V shed 3 bases and J 8 bases; nucleotides not matched to a gene: 5. About this clonotype itself: The antigen is undetermined.

The receptor was derived from a donor at least 50 years old with non-small cell lung cancer. Material: PBMCs, obtained before or after stereotactic body radiation therapy (not recorded which). This chain joins TRBV18 and TRBJ1-2; 8 bases are shared with TRBD1. The DNA for the CDR3 is TGTGCCAGCTCACCGGACAGGGAGTTCGGCTACACCTTC. This encodes CASSPDREFGYTF.